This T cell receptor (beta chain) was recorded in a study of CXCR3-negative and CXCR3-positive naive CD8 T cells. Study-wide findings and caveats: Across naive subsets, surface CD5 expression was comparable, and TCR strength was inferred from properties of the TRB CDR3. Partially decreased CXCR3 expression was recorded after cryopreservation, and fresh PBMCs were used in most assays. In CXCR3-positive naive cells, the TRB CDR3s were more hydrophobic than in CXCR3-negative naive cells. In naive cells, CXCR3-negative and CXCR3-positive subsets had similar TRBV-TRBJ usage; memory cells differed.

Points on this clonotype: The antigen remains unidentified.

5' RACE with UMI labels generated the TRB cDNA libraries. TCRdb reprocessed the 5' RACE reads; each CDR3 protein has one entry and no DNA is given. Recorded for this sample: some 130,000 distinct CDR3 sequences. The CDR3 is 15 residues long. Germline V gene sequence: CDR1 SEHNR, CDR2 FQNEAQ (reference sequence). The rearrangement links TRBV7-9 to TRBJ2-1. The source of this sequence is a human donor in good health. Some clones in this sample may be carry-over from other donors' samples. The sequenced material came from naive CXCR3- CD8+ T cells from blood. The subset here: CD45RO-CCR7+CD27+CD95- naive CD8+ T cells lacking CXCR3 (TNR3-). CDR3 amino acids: CDSSFSGSVDYEQFF.